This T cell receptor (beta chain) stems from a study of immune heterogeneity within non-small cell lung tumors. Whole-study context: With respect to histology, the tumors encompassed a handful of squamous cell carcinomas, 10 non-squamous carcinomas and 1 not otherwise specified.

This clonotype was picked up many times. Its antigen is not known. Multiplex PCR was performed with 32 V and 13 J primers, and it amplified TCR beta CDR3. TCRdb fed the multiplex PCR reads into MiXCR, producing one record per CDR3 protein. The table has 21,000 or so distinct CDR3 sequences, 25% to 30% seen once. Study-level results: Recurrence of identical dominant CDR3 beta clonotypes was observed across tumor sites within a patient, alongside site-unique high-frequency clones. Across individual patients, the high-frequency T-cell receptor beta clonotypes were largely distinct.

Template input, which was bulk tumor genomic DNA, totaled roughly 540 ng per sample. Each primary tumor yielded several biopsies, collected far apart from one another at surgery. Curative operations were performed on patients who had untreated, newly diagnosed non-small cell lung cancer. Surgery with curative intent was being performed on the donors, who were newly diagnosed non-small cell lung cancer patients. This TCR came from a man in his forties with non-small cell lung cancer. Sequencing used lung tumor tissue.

Here the CDR3 reads CASSLGGAAYNSPLHF. In nucleotides, the CDR3 is TGCGCCAGCAGCCTCGGGGGGGCGGCCTATAATTCACCCCTCCACTTT. V and J are TRBV5-1 and TRBJ1-6, with D possibly being TRBD1 (6 bases). The CDR3 sequence is 16 residues long. Trimming pared 4 bases from V and 2 bases from J, leaving 13 bases between. Germline loops: CDR1 SGHRS, CDR2 YFSETQ.